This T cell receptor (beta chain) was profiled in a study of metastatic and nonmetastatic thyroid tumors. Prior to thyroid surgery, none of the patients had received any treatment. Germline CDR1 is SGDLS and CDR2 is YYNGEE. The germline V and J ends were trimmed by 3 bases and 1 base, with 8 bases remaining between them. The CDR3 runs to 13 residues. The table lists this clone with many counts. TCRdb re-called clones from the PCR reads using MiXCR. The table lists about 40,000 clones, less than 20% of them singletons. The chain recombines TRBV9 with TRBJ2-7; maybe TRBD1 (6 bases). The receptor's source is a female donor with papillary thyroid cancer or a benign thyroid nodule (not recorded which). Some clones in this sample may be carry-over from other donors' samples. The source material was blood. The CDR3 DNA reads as TGTGCCAGCAGCGGGACAGTTTCCTACGAGCAGTACTTC. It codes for CASSGTVSYEQYF. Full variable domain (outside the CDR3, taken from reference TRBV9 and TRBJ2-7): DSGVTQTPKHLITATGQRVTLRCSPRSGDLSVYWYQQSLDQGLQFLIQYYNGEERAKGNILERFSAQQFPDLHSELNLSSLELGDSALYFCASSGTVSYEQYFGPGTRLTVT.